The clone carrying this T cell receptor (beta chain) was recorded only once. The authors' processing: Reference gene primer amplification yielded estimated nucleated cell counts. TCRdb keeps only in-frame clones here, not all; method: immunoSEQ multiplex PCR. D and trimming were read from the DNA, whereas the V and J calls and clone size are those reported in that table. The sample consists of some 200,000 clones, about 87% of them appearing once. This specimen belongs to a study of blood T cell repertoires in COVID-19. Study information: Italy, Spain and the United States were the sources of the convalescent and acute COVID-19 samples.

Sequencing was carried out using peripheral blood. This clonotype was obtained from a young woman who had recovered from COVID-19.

The CDR3 DNA reads as TGTGCCAGCAGCTTAGGGCCTAGCGGGGGGGGTGATACGCAGTATTTT. Amino acids: CASSLGPSGGGDTQYF. The chain carries TRBV7-2 and TRBJ2-3, with 12 bases that match TRBD2. CDR1 and CDR2 from the germline V gene are SGHTA and FQGNSA. V lost 1 base and J lost 6; bases outside the gene matches: 5. The CDR3 has 16 residues.